This T cell receptor (beta chain) appears in the sequencing data of a study of blood T cell repertoires in COVID-19 (dated by TCRdb to the early 2020s). Background on the whole study: The collaborator samples originated in the United States, Italy and Spain and spanned the acute and convalescent phases of COVID-19. The sample metadata nearly always contained a de-identified subject ID, COVID-19 status, age in years and sex. Where available, HLA class I and class II types were taken from metadata supplied by the sample provider and were not determined by assay-based typing. The repertoires were released in a freely available public database intended as a resource for research on the immune response to SARS-CoV-2. The samples were drawn from the first 160 participants of the ongoing ImmuneRACE study and from some 1,300 subjects provided by 6 global collaborators. The material from the prospective study consisted of cDNA or gDNA derived from T cells, B-cell-depleted T cells, or PBMCs. The dataset comprised deeply sampled blood TCRbeta repertoires from subjects exposed to, actively infected with, or recovered from COVID-19.

On the study overall, not on this receptor specifically: How much clinical and demographic metadata was included differed by source and by participant, and the metadata was provided uncurated.

TCRbeta CDR3 regions were amplified from genomic DNA using the immunoSEQ Assay, a bias-controlled multiplex PCR. The authors' pipeline ran thus. Nucleated cell counts per sample were estimated from amplification of reference gene primers within the assay. To quantify the absolute abundance of each unique TCRbeta CDR3 rearrangement, sequence reads were collapsed and filtered. For each sample, productive Simpson clonality was calculated as the square root of Simpson's diversity index across productive rearrangements. Not all clones reach the TCRdb copy of this immuneACCESS table, which keeps in-frame sequences only. Checked studies attribute under half of the gap to unresolved V genes and leave the rest unexplained. V, J and clone size are those of that table, while D and trimming were read from the DNA. The sample contains 240,000 or so clones, more than 75% of them found a single time. The ten biggest clones cover under 15% of the sample.

As to this clone: No cognate antigen has been identified for it. There are no base qualities to consult, and no much larger clone falls within one base.

The CDR3 goes from the cysteine to the phenylalanine over 14 residues. Only CDR3 DNA is held: 42 bases, read in frame from base 1. The germline V gene sets CDR1 to MRHNA and CDR2 to SNTAGT. V lost 3 bases and J lost 1 base; the stretch between them is 6 bases long. The collaborating institutions used their own protocols to collect whole blood in K2EDTA tubes. For TCRbeta analysis, collaborators shipped samples as frozen whole blood, isolated PBMCs, or DNA extracted from either of those sample types. The rearranged segments are TRBV6-4 and TRBJ2-2, with an unclear D gene assignment. Sequencing input: peripheral blood. The sequence derives from a woman aged 55-69 years with active or convalescent COVID-19. The nucleotide sequence reads as follows: TGTGCCAGCAGTGATGCTATGAACACCGGGGAGCTGTTTTTT. Its protein reads: CASSDAMNTGELFF.